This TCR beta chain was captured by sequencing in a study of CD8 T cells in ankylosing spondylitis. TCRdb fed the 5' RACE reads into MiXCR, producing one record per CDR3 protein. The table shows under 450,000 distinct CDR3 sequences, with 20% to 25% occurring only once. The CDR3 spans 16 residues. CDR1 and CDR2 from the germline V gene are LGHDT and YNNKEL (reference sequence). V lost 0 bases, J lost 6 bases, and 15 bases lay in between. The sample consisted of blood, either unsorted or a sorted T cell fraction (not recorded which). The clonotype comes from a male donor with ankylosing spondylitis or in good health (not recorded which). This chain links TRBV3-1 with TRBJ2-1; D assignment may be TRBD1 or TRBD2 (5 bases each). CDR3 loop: CASSQDRGPGGNEQFF. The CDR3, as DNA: TGTGCCAGCAGCCAAGATAGGGGACCCGGCGGCAATGAGCAGTTCTTC.